This T cell receptor beta chain is drawn from a study of blood T cell repertoires in COVID-19. About the study: The United States, Italy and Spain supplied acute and convalescent COVID-19 samples. PBMCs, B-cell-depleted T cells, or T cells were the source of the cDNA or gDNA that made up the material.

V trimming: 2 bases; J trimming: 3 bases; junction bases outside the gene matches: 3. CDR1 ENHRY and CDR2 SYGVKD come from the germline V gene. This CDR3 contains 15 residues. Original methodology: Reference gene primer amplification gave estimated nucleated cell counts. The assay was immunoSEQ multiplex PCR, and TCRdb's table has in-frame clones only and misses some. Clonal size and the V and J genes are those of that table, whereas D and trimming came from the DNA. The data show about 250,000 clones, approximately 85% seen once. It was during active infection that Seattle patients were enrolled and then longitudinally followed.

Input material: peripheral blood. The J gene is TRBJ2-2, the V gene TRBV10-3; 7 bases match TRBD2. The sequence derives from a woman of 80 years or more with COVID-19, enrolled during active disease. Written as DNA, the CDR3 is TGTGCCATCAGTGAGGGAGCGGGGTACACCGGGGAGCTGTTTTTT. Translated: CAISEGAGYTGELFF.